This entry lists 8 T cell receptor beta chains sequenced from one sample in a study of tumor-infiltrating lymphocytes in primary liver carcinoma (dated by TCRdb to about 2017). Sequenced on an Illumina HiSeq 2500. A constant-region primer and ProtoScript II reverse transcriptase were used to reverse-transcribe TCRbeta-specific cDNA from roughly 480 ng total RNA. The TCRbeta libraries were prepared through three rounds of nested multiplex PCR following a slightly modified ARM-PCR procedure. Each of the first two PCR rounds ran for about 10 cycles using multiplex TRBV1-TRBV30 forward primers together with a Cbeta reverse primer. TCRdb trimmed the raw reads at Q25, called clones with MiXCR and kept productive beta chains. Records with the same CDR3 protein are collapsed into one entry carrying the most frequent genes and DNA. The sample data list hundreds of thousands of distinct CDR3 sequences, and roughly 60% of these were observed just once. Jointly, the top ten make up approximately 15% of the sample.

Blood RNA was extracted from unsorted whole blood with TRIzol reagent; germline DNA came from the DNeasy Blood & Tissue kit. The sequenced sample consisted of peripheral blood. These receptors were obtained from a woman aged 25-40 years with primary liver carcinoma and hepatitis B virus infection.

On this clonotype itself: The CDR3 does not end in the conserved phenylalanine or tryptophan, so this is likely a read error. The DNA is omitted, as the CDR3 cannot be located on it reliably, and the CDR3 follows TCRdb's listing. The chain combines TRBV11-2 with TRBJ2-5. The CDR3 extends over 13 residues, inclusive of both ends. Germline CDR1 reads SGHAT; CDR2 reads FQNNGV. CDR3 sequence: CASSLASQETQYL.

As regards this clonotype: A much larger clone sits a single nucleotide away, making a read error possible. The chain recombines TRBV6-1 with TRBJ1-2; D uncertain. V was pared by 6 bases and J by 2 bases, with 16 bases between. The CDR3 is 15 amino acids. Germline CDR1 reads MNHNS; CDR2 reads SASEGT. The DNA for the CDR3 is TGTGCCAGCAGATCGAGATCGTCAGGAAACTATGGCTACACCTTC. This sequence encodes CASRSRSSGNYGYTF.

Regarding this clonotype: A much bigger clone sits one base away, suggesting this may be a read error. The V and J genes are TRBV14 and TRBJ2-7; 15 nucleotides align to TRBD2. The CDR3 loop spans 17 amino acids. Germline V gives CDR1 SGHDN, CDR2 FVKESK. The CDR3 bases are TGTGCCAGCAGCACCCGGACTAGCGGGAGGGGAGTGCACGAGCAGTGCTTC. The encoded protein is CASSTRTSGRGVHEQCF.

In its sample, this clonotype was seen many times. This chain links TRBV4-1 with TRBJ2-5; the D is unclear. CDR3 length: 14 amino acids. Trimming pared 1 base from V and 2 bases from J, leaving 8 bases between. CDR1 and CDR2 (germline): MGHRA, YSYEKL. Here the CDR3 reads CASSQAYGQETQYF. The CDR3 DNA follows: TGCGCCAGCAGCCAAGCTTATGGGCAAGAGACCCAGTACTTC.

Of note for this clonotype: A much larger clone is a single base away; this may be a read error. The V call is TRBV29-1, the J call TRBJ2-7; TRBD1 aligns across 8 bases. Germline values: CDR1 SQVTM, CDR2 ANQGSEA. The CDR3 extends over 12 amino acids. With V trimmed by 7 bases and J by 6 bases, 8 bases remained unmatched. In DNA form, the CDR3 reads TGCAGCGCCCAGGGGGCCCGGGCCGAGCAGTACTTC. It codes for CSAQGARAEQYF.

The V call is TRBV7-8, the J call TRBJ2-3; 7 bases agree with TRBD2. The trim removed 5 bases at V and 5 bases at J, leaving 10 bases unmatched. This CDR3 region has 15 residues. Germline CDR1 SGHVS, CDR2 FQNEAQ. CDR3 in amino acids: CASSPHRLAVDTQYF. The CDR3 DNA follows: TGTGCCAGCAGCCCCCATCGACTAGCCGTAGATACGCAGTATTTT.

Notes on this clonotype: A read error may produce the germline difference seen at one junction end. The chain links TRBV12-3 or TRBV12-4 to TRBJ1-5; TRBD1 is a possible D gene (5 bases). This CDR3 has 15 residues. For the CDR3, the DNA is TGTGCCAGCAGTTTAACCAGGGCTAGCAATCAGCCCCAGCAGTTT. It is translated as CASSLTRASNQPQQF.

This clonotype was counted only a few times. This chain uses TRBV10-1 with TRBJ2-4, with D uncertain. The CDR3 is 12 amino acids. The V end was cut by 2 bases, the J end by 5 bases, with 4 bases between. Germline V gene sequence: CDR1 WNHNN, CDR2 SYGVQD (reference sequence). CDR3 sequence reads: CASSEGENIQYF. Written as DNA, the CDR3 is TGCGCCAGCAGTGAGGGGGAAAACATTCAGTACTTC.